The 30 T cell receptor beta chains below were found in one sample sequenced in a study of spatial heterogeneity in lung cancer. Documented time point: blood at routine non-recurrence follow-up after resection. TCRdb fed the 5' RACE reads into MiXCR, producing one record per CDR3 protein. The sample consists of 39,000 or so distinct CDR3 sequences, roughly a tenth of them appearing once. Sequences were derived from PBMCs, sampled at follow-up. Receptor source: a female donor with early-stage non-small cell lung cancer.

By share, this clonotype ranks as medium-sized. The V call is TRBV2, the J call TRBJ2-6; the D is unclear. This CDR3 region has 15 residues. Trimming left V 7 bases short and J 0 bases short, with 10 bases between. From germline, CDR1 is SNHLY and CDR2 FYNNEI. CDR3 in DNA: TGTGCCAGCATGACTGCCCTCTCTGGGGCCAACGTCCTGACTTTC. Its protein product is CASMTALSGANVLTF.

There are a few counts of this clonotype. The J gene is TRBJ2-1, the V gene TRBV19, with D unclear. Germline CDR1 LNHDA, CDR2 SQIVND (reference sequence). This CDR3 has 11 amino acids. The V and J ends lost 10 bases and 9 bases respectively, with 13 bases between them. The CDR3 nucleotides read TGTGCCATCGGCTCAGGTGGTGAGCAGTTCTTC. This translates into CAIGSGGEQFF.

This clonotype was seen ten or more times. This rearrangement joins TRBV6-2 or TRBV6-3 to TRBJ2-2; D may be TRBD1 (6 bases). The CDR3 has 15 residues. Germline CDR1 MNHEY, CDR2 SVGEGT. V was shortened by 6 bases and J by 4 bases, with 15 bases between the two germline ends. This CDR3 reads CASSPSRGFTGELFF. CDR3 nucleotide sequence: TGTGCCAGCAGCCCATCCAGGGGCTTCACCGGGGAGCTGTTTTTT.

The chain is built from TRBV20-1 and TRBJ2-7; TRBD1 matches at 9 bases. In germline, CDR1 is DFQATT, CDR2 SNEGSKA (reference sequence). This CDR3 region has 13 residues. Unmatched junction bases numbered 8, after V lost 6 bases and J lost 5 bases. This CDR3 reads CSAMGQGENEQYF. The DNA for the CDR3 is TGCAGTGCCATGGGACAGGGAGAAAACGAGCAGTACTTC.

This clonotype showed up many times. The CDR3 reads CSSYGVSKGTQYF. Here the CDR3 DNA reads TGCAGCTCTTACGGTGTCTCCAAGGGGACCCAGTACTTC. The chain has TRBV20-1 and TRBJ2-5; D gene unclear. Germline V CDR1 and CDR2: DFQATT, SNEGSKA (reference sequence). The CDR3 is made up of 13 amino acids.

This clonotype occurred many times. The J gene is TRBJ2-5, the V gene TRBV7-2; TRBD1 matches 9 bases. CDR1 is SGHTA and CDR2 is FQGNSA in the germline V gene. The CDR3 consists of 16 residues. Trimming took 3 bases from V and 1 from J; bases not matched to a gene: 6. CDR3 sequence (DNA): TGTGCCAGCAGCTTTGACAGGGGGTCGCCCCAAGAGACCCAGTACTTC. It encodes CASSFDRGSPQETQYF.

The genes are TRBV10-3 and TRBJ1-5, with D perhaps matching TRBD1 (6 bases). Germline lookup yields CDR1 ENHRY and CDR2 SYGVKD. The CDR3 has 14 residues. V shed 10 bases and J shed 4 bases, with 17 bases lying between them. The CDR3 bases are TGTGCCACCTCTAAAGGGGGGGAGAATCAGCCCCAGCATTTT. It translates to CATSKGGENQPQHF.

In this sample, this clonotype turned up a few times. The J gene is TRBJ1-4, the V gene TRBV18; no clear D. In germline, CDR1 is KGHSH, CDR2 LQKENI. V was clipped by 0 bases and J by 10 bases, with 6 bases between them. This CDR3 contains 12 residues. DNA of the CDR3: TGTGCCAGCTCACCACCGGATAGAAAACTGTTTTTT. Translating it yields CASSPPDRKLFF. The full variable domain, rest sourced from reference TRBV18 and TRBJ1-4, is NAGVMQNPRHLVRRRGQEARLRCSPMKGHSHVYWYRQLPEEGLKFMVYLQKENIIDESGMPKERFSAEFPKEGPSILRIQQVVRGDSAAYFCASSPPDRKLFFGSGTQLSVL.

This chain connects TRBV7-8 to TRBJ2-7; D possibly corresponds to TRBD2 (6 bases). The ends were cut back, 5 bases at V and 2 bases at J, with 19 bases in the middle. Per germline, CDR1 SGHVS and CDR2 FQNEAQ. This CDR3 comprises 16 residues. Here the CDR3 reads CASSASREAPTYEQYF. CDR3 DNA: TGTGCCAGCAGCGCCTCCAGGGAGGCCCCCACCTACGAGCAGTACTTC. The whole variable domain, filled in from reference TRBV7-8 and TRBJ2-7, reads GAGVSQSPRYKVAKRGQDVALRCDPISGHVSLFWYQQALGQGPEFLTYFQNEAQLDKSGLPSDRFFAERPEGSVSTLKIQRTQQEDSAVYLCASSASREAPTYEQYFGPGTRLTVT.

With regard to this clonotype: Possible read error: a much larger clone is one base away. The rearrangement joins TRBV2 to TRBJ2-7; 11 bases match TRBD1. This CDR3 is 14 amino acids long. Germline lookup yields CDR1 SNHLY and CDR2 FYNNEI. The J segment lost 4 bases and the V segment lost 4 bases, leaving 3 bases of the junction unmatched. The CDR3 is CASSADRGLYEQYF. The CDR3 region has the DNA TGTGCCAGCAGTGCGGACAGGGGGCTGTACGAGCAGTACTTC.

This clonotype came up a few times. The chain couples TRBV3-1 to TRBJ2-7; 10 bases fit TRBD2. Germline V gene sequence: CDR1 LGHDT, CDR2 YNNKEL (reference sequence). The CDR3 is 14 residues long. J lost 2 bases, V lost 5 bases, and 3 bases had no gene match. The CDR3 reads CASSSSGGTYEQYF. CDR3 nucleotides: TGTGCCAGCAGCAGTAGCGGGGGGACCTACGAGCAGTACTTC.

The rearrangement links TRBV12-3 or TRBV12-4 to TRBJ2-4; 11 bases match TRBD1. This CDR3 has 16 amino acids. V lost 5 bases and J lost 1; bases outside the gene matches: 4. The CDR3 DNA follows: TGTGCCAGCAGTGTTTGGGACAGGGGGGCCAAAAACATTCAGTACTTC. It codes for CASSVWDRGAKNIQYF.

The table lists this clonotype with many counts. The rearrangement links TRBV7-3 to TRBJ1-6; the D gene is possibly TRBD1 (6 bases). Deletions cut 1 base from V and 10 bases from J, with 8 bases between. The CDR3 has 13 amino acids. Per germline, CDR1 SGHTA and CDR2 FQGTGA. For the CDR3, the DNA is TGTGCCAGCAGCTTAATGGGGGCCTCACCCCTCCACTTT. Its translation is CASSLMGASPLHF.

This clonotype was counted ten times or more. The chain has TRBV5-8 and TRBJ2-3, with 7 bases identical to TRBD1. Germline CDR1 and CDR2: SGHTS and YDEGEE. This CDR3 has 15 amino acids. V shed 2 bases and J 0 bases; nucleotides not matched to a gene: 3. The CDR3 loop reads CASSFGTASTDTQYF. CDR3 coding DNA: TGTGCCAGCAGCTTCGGGACAGCTAGCACAGATACGCAGTATTTT.

In nucleotides, the CDR3 is TGTGCCAGCAGCTTAGGTCCTAGCGGGGGTGGTCATAATGAGCAGTTCTTC. Amino acid sequence: CASSLGPSGGGHNEQFF. V and J are TRBV7-3 and TRBJ2-1; 10 bases agree with TRBD2. In germline, CDR1 is SGHTA, CDR2 FQGTGA. The ends lost 2 bases at V and 7 bases at J; junction bases unmatched: 11. The CDR3 has 17 residues.

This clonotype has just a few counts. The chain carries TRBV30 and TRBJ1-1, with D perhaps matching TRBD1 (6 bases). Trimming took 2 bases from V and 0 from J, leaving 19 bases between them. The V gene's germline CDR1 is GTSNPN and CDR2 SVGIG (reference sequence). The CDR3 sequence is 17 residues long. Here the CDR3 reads CAWSLGTPGGMNTEAFF. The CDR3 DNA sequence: TGTGCCTGGAGTCTCGGAACCCCCGGGGGCATGAACACTGAAGCTTTCTTT.

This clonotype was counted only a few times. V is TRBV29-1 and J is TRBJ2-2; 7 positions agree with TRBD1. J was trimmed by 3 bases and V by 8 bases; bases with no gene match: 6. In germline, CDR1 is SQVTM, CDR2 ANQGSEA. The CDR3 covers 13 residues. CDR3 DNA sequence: TGCAGCACGACAGGGCAGGACACCGGGGAGCTGTTTTTT. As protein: CSTTGQDTGELFF.

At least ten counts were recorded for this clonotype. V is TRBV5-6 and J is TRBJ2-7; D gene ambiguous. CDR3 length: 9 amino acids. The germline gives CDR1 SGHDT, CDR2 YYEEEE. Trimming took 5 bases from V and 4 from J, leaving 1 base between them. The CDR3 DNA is TGTGCCAGCAGTTACGAGCAGTACTTC. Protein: CASSYEQYF.

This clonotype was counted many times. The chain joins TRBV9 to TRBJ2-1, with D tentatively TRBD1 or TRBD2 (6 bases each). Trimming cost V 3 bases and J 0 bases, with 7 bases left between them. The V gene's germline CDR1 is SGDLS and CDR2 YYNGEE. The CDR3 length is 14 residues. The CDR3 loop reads CASSAGASYNEQFF. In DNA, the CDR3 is TGTGCCAGCAGCGCGGGGGCCTCCTACAATGAGCAGTTCTTC.

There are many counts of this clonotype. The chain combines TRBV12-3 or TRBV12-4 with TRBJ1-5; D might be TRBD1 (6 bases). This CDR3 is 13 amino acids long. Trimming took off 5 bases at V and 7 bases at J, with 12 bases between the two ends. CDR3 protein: CASSPQQGQPQHF. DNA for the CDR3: TGTGCCAGCAGTCCTCAACAGGGACAGCCCCAGCATTTT.

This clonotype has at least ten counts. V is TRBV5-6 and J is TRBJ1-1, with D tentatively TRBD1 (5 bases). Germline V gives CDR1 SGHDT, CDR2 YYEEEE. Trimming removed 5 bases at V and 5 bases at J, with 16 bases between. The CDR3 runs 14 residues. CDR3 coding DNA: TGTGCCAGCAGGAGAGAGGGGAGAAATACTGAAGCTTTCTTT. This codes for CASRREGRNTEAFF. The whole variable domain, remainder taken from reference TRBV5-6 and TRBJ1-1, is DAGVTQSPTHLIKTRGQQVTLRCSPKSGHDTVSWYQQALGQGPQFIFQYYEEEERQRGNFPDRFSGHQFPNYSSELNVNALLLGDSALYLCASRREGRNTEAFFGQGTRLTVV.

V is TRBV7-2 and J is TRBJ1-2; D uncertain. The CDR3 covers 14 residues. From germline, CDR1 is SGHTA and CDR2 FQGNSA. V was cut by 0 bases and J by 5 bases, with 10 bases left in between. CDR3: CASSLAYSSYGYTF. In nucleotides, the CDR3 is TGTGCCAGCAGCTTAGCGTACAGTTCATATGGCTACACCTTC.

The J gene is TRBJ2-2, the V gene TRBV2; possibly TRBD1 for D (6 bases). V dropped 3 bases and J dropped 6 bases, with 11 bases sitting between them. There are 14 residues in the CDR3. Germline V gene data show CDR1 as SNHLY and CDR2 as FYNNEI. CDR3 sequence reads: CASSERGSAGELFF. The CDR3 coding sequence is TGTGCCAGCAGTGAGAGGGGGAGTGCCGGGGAGCTGTTTTTT. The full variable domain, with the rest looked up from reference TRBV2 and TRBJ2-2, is EPEVTQTPSHQVTQMGQEVILRCVPISNHLYFYWYRQILGQKVEFLVSFYNNEISEKSEIFDDQFSVERPDGSNFTLKIRSTKLEDSAMYFCASSERGSAGELFFGEGSRLTVL.

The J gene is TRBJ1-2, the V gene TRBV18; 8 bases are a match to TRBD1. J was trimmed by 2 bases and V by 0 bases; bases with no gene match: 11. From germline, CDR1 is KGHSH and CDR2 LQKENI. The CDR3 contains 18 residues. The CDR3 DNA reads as TGTGCCAGCTCACCACCTGTCTCGAGACAGGGGATAAACTATGGCTACACCTTC. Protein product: CASSPPVSRQGINYGYTF. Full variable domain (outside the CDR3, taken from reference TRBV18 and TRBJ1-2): NAGVMQNPRHLVRRRGQEARLRCSPMKGHSHVYWYRQLPEEGLKFMVYLQKENIIDESGMPKERFSAEFPKEGPSILRIQQVVRGDSAAYFCASSPPVSRQGINYGYTFGSGTRLTVV.

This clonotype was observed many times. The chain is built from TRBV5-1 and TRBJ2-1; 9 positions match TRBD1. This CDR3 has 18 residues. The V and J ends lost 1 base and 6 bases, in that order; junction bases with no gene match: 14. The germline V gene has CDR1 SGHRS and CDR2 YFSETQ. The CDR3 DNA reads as TGCGCCAGCAGCTTGCCTGCCACCGGGACAGGGTGGGGCAATGAGCAGTTCTTC. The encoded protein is CASSLPATGTGWGNEQFF.

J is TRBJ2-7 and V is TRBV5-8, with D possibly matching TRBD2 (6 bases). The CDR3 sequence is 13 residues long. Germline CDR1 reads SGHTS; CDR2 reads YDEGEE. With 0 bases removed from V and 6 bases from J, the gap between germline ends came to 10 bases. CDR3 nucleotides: TGTGCCAGCAGCTTGGTGCTGGGAGGCGAGCAGTACTTC. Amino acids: CASSLVLGGEQYF.

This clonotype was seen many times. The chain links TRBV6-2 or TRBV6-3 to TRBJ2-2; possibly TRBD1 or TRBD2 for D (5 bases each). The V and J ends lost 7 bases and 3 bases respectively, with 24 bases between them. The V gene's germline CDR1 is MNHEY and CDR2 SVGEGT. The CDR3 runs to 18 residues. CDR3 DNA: TGTGCCAGCACTTTCCAGCCCCAGGGCGTCGGGGACACCGGGGAGCTGTTTTTT. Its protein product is CASTFQPQGVGDTGELFF.

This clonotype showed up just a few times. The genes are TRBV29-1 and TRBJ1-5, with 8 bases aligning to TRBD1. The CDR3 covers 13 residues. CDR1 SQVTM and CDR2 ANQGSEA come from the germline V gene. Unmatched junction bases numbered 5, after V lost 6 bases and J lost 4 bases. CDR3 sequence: CSVGQASNQPQHF. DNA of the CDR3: TGCAGCGTGGGACAGGCGAGTAATCAGCCCCAGCATTTT.

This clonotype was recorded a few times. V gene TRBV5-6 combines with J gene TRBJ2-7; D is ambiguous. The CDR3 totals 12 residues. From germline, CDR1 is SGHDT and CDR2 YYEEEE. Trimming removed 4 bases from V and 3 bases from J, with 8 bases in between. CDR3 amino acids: CASSRVSYEQYF. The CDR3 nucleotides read TGTGCCAGCAGCCGAGTCAGCTACGAGCAGTACTTC.

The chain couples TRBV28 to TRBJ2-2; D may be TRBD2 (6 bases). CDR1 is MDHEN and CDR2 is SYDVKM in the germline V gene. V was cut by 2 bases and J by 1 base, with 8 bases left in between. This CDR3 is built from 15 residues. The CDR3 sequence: CASSLLGGNTGELFF. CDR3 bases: TGTGCCAGCAGTTTACTCGGGGGGAACACCGGGGAGCTGTTTTTT.